Listed below are T cell receptor beta chains from one sample, sequenced in a study of shared clonotypes between healthy human individuals. Some clones are missing from TCRdb's copy, which holds only in-frame ones; the method was immunoSEQ multiplex PCR. The data show 2.5 million or so clones, with about 92% seen just once and about 0.13% held by the top ten. Sequenced input: naive CD4+ T cells sorted from blood. The receptor set was obtained from a man aged 18 to 35 in good health. Both conserved end residues are part of each CDR3. Each record gives: V gene, clone size, J gene, D gene, CDR3 protein, CDR3 DNA. D genes are given only for firm matches. Some rows have no size entry. The others give once, few or many, or a class for an expanded clone.

V: TRBV4-1; size: NA; J: TRBJ2-7; D: NA; CDR3: CASSQLGLYEQYF; DNA: TGCGCCAGCAGCCAATTAGGGCTCTACGAGCAGTACTTC
V: TRBV6-5; size: NA; J: TRBJ2-5; D: NA; CDR3: CASSYRRRTNQETQYF; DNA: TGTGCCAGCAGTTACCGCCGCCGGACAAACCAAGAGACCCAGTACTTC
V: TRBV2; size: NA; J: TRBJ1-5; D: TRBD1; CDR3: CASRQQGVGNQPQHF; DNA: TGTGCCAGCAGGCAACAGGGGGTAGGCAATCAGCCCCAGCATTTT
V: TRBV5-1; size: NA; J: TRBJ2-1; D: NA; CDR3: CASSLVDLPYNEQFF; DNA: TGCGCCAGCAGCTTGGTCGACCTCCCTTACAATGAGCAGTTCTTC
V: TRBV4-3; size: NA; J: TRBJ2-1; D: NA; CDR3: CASSQDSPPYNEQFF; DNA: TGCGCCAGCAGCCAAGATTCGCCACCCTACAATGAGCAGTTCTTC
V: TRBV6-1; size: NA; J: TRBJ2-7; D: NA; CDR3: CASQFGLSSYEQYF; DNA: TGTGCCAGCCAGTTTGGTCTTAGCAGCTACGAGCAGTACTTC
V: TRBV5-4; size: NA; J: TRBJ2-4; D: TRBD2; CDR3: CASSSDTSGSRGYGNIQYF; DNA: TGTGCCAGCAGCTCGGATACTAGCGGGAGCAGGGGATACGGAAACATTCAGTACTTC
V: TRBV30; size: few; J: TRBJ1-1; D: NA; CDR3: CAWSVGGVKAFF; DNA: TGTGCCTGGAGTGTTGGGGGGGTGAAAGCTTTCTTT
V: TRBV5-4; size: NA; J: TRBJ2-5; D: TRBD2; CDR3: CASSLGTSGAETQYF; DNA: TGTGCCAGCAGCTTGGGGACTAGCGGGGCAGAGACCCAGTACTTC
V: TRBV7-4; size: NA; J: TRBJ1-5; D: NA; CDR3: CASSLKSSRVSNQPQHF; DNA: TGTGCCAGCAGCTTAAAATCTAGCAGGGTGAGCAATCAGCCCCAGCATTTT
V: TRBV7-9; size: NA; J: TRBJ1-2; D: NA; CDR3: CASSPGQDKIYGYTF; DNA: TGTGCCAGCAGTCCGGGACAAGACAAGATATATGGCTACACCTTC
V: TRBV28; size: NA; J: TRBJ2-7; D: NA; CDR3: CASSPGLLRGQGEQYF; DNA: TGTGCCAGCAGCCCTGGCCTCCTGCGGGGCCAGGGCGAGCAGTACTTC
V: TRBV7-2; size: NA; J: TRBJ1-1; D: NA; CDR3: CASSTWVGTEAFF; DNA: TGTGCCAGCAGTACTTGGGTGGGCACTGAAGCTTTCTTT
V: TRBV5-1; size: NA; J: TRBJ2-7; D: TRBD1; CDR3: CASSLQGGYEQYF; DNA: TGCGCCAGCAGCTTACAGGGGGGCTACGAGCAGTACTTC
V: TRBV9; size: NA; J: TRBJ2-5; D: NA; CDR3: CASSVDVSGHGLETQYF; DNA: TGTGCCAGCAGCGTAGATGTGTCTGGGCACGGGCTGGAGACCCAGTACTTC
V: TRBV6-5; size: NA; J: TRBJ2-5; D: TRBD1; CDR3: CASSYSGGFVQETQYF; DNA: TGTGCCAGCAGTTACTCAGGGGGCTTCGTCCAAGAGACCCAGTACTTC
V: TRBV2; size: NA; J: TRBJ2-1; D: NA; CDR3: CASSEVRYNEQFF; DNA: TGTGCCAGCAGTGAGGTCAGATACAATGAGCAGTTCTTC
V: TRBV5-1; size: NA; J: TRBJ2-1; D: TRBD2; CDR3: CASSPGTSNTHNEQFF; DNA: TGCGCCAGCAGCCCCGGGACTAGCAATACCCATAATGAGCAGTTCTTC
V: TRBV7-2; size: NA; J: TRBJ2-6; D: NA; CDR3: CASSYDSSGANVLTF; DNA: TGTGCCAGCAGCTACGACAGCTCTGGGGCCAACGTCCTGACTTTC
V: TRBV10-2; size: NA; J: TRBJ2-3; D: TRBD2; CDR3: CASSPTSGGILFTQYF; DNA: TGCGCCAGCAGTCCGACTAGCGGGGGAATCCTGTTTACGCAGTATTTT
V: TRBV5-1; size: once; J: TRBJ1-2; D: TRBD1; CDR3: CASSFRQGADNYGYTF; DNA: TGCGCCAGCAGCTTCCGACAGGGGGCCGATAACTATGGCTACACCTTC
V: TRBV25-1; size: NA; J: TRBJ2-6; D: NA; CDR3: CASSAFSQGTGANVLTF; DNA: TGTGCCAGCAGTGCTTTTTCCCAGGGTACTGGGGCCAACGTCCTGACTTTC
V: TRBV5-1; size: NA; J: TRBJ2-5; D: TRBD2; CDR3: CASNLGLDETQYF; DNA: TGCGCCAGCAACCTCGGACTAGACGAGACCCAGTACTTC
V: TRBV6-5; size: NA; J: TRBJ1-1; D: NA; CDR3: CASSYPGQNGGAFF; DNA: TGTGCCAGCAGTTACCCGGGACAAAATGGGGGAGCTTTCTTT
V: TRBV7-2; size: NA; J: TRBJ2-2; D: NA; CDR3: CASSSRNTGELFF; DNA: TGTGCCAGCAGCTCCCGAAACACCGGGGAGCTGTTTTTT